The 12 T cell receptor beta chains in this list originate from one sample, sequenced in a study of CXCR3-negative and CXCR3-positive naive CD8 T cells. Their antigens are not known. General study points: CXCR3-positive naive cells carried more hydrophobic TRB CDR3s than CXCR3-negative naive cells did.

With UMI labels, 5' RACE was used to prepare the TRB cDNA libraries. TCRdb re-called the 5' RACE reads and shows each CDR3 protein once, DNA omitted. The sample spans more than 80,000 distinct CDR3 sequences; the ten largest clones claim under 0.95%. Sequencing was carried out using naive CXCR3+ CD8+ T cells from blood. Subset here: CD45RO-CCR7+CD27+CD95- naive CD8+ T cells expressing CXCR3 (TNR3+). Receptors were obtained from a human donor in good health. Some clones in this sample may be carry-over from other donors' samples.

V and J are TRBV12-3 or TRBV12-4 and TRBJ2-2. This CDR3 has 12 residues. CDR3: CASSRGAGELFF.

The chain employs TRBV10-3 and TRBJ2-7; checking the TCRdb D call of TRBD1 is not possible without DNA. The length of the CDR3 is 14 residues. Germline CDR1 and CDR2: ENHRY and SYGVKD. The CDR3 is CATTIQGADYEQYF.

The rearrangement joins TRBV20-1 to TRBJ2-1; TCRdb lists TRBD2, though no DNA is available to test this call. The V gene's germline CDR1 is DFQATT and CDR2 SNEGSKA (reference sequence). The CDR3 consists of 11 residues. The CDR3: CSAREEDEQFF.

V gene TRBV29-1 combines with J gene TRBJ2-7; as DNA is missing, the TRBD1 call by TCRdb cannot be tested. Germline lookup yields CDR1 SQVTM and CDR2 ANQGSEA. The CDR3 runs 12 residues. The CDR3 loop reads CSVVGQFYEQYF.

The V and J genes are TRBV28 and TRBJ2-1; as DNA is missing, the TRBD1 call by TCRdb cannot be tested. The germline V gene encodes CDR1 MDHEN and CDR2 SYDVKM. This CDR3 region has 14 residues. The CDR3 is CASRHRPLGNEQFF.

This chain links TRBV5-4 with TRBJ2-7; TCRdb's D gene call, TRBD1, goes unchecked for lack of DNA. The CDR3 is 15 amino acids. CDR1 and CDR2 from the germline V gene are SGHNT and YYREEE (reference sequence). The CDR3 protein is CASSLGDRPRHEHYF.

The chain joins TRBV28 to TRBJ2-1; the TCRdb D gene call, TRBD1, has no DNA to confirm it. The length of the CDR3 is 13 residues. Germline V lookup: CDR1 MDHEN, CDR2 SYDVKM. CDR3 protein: CATRGDNYNEQFF.

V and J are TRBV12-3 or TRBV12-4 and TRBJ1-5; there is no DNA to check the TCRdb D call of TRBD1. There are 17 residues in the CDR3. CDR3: CASSLVGTGHSNQPQHF.

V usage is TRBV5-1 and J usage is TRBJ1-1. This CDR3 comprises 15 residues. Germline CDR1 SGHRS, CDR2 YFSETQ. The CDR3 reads CASSLVKTGNTEAFF.

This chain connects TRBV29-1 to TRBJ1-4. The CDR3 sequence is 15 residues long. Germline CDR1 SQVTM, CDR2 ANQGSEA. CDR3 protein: CSSPTSSWANEKLFF. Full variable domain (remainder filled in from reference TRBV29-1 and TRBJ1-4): SAVISQKPSRDICQRGTSLTIQCQVDSQVTMMFWYRQQPGQSLTLIATANQGSEATYESGFVIDKFPISRPNLTFSTLTVSNMSPEDSSIYLCSSPTSSWANEKLFFGSGTQLSVL.

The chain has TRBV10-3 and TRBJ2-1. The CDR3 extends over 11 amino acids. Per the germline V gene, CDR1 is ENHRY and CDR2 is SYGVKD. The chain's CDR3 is CAISESQEQFF.

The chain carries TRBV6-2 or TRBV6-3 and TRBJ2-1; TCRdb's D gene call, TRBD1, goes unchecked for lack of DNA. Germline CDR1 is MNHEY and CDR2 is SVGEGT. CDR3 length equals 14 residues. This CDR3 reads CASCRTSGADEQFF.